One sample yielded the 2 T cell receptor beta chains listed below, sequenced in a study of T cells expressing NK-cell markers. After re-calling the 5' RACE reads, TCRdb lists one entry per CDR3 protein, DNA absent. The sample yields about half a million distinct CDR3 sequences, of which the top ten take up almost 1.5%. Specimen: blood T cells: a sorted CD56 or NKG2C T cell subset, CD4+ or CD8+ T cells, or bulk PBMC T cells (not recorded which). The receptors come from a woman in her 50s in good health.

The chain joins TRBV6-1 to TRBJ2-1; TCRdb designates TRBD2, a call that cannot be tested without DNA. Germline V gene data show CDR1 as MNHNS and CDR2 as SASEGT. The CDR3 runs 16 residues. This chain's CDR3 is CASRTGPGTRYNEQFF.

The CDR3 loop is CASSLADSGSYEQYF. This chain uses TRBV7-7 with TRBJ2-7. From germline, CDR1 is SSHAT and CDR2 FNYEAQ (reference sequence). This CDR3 comprises 15 residues.